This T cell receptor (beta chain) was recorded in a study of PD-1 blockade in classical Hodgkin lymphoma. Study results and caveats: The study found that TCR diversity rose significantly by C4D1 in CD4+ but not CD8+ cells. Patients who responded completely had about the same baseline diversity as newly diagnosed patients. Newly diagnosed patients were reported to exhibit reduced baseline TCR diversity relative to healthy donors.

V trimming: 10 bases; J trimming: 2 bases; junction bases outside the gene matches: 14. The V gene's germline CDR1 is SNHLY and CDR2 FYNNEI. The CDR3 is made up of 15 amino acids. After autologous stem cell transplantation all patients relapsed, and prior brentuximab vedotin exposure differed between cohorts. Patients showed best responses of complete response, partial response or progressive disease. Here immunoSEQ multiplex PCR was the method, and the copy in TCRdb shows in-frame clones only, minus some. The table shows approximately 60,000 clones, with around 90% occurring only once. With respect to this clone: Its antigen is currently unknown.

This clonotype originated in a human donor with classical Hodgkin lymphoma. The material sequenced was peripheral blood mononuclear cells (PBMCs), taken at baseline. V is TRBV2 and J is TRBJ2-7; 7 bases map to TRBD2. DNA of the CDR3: TGTGCCACCCGAAAGCTAGCGGATCCCCCCTACGAGCAGTACTTC. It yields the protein CATRKLADPPYEQYF.